Listed below are T cell receptor beta chains from one sample, sequenced in a study of immune evolution from preneoplasia to lung adenocarcinoma. Assay used: immunoSEQ multiplex PCR; TCRdb lists only in-frame clones, some missing. Seen here are fewer than 8,000 clones, roughly 83% observed once, and the top ten hold 2.7%. Sequenced: FFPE invasive lung adenocarcinoma tissue. The receptor source for this set is a person between 35 and 49 years old with lung adenocarcinoma. Both conserved end residues are part of each CDR3. The D gene is left open where the match is weak. Clone size, where shown, is once, few, many, or a class for clones that have expanded.

TGTGCCAGCAGCACCAGCGCGGGCTCAGATACGCAGTATTTT	CASSTSAGSDTQYF	NA	NA	TRBV11-3	TRBJ2-3
TGTGCCTGGAGTGTACCGGTCGGATACACTGAAGCTTTCTTT	CAWSVPVGYTEAFF	NA	once	TRBV30	TRBJ1-1
TGCGCCAGCAGCCAAGATGGAGCGGGAGTAGCAGAGACCCAGTACTTC	CASSQDGAGVAETQYF	TRBD2	NA	TRBV4-1	TRBJ2-5
TGTGCCAGCAGCCCACAGGGGGGGAGCTATGGCTACACCTTC	CASSPQGGSYGYTF	TRBD1	NA	TRBV5-4	TRBJ1-2
TGTGCCAGCAGCTTAAAGGGCGGAGTCACAGATACGCAGTATTTT	CASSLKGGVTDTQYF	NA	NA	TRBV11-2	TRBJ2-3
TGTGCCAGCAGCCAAGAGCAGGGCTGGGATGGCTACACCTTC	CASSQEQGWDGYTF	NA	NA	TRBV14	TRBJ1-2
TGTGCCAGCAGTAAATCGGACAGGGGCAATCAGCCCCAGCATTTT	CASSKSDRGNQPQHF	TRBD1	NA	TRBV6-5	TRBJ1-5
TGTGCCAGCAGCTTAGTAACGGGAACCTACAATGAGCAGTTCTTC	CASSLVTGTYNEQFF	NA	NA	TRBV7-2	TRBJ2-1
TGTGCCAGCAGCTCTTCAGACGGGCCGGGGCAGCCCCAGCATTTT	CASSSSDGPGQPQHF	NA	NA	TRBV6-1	TRBJ1-5
TGTGCCAGCAGCCTTTCCGACAGCCCTTTAATACCCCAGCATTTT	CASSLSDSPLIPQHF	NA	NA	TRBV9	TRBJ1-5
TGCGCCAGCAGGGTCAGTTCGCACACTGAAGCTTTCTTT	CASRVSSHTEAFF	NA	NA	TRBV10-2	TRBJ1-1
TGTGCCAGCAGTCGACGGACTAGCGGGAGGGGAGGACAAGAGACCCAGTACTTC	CASSRRTSGRGGQETQYF	TRBD2	NA	TRBV7-2	TRBJ2-5
TGTGCCAGCAGCTCCCGACAGGGTAATACAGATACGCAGTATTTT	CASSSRQGNTDTQYF	TRBD1	NA	TRBV7-9	TRBJ2-3
TGTGCCAGCAGCCAAAACCGGGGGGGTACGAAAGTCTATGGCTACACCTTC	CASSQNRGGTKVYGYTF	NA	NA	TRBV4-2	TRBJ1-2
TGTGCCAGCAGCTCCGGGCCGAATAATTCACCCCTCCACTTT	CASSSGPNNSPLHF	NA	NA	TRBV13	TRBJ1-6
TGTGCCAGCAGCTTCAATCGTCAGGGGGCCTACACCTTC	CASSFNRQGAYTF	TRBD1	NA	TRBV11-2	TRBJ1-2
TGTGCCAGCAGTGAAAGTTGGGGGGGGTACCAAGAGACCCAGTACTTC	CASSESWGGYQETQYF	TRBD2	few	TRBV2	TRBJ2-5
TGCGCCAGCAGCCAACACTCACAGGGGACTAGCACAGATACGCAGTATTTT	CASSQHSQGTSTDTQYF	NA	NA	TRBV4-1	TRBJ2-3
TGCGCCAGCAGCTTGGGCCAGGCCCTTAACAATGAGCAGTTCTTC	CASSLGQALNNEQFF	NA	once	TRBV5-1	TRBJ2-1
TGTGCCAGCACCCTTTCCAGGGACAACTATGGCTACACCTTC	CASTLSRDNYGYTF	NA	NA	TRBV7-2	TRBJ1-2
TGTGCCAGCAGCCCCAGCGACCTTTATAATTCACCCCTCCACTTT	CASSPSDLYNSPLHF	NA	NA	TRBV6-6	TRBJ1-6
TGTGCCAGCAGTTGGGATTACACAGATACGCAGTATTTT	CASSWDYTDTQYF	NA	NA	TRBV28	TRBJ2-3
TGTGCCTGGAGTCTTTACAATGAGCAGTTCTTC	CAWSLYNEQFF	NA	NA	TRBV30	TRBJ2-1
TGTGCCAGCAGCTATGGACAAAATCAGCCCCAGCATTTT	CASSYGQNQPQHF	NA	NA	TRBV7-9	TRBJ1-5
TGTGCCAGCGGGACAGGGGACACCGGGGAGCTGTTTTTT	CASGTGDTGELFF	TRBD1	NA	TRBV6-4	TRBJ2-2
TGCAGCGTTTCGACTAGCGGATACGAGCAGTACTTC	CSVSTSGYEQYF	TRBD2	few	TRBV29-1	TRBJ2-7
TGTGCCAGCTCACAGCGGACAGGGAGTTTTGGGAACACTGAAGCTTTCTTT	CASSQRTGSFGNTEAFF	TRBD1	once	TRBV18	TRBJ1-1
TGTGCCAGCAGCGACCCGGGGCATGGCTACACCTTC	CASSDPGHGYTF	NA	few	TRBV6-5	TRBJ1-2
TGTGCCAGCAGTAGGCTGGGGGGGCGCCGAGCAGAAGCTTTCTTT	CASSRLGGRRAEAFF	NA	NA	TRBV6-5	TRBJ1-1
TGTGCCAGCCTGGGACAGTACACTGAAGCTTTCTTT	CASLGQYTEAFF	TRBD1	NA	TRBV6-5	TRBJ1-1
TGTGCCAGCAGCAAAGCAGGGACTAGCGGGAGGGCTTCCTACAATGAGCAGTTCTTC	CASSKAGTSGRASYNEQFF	NA	NA	TRBV21-1	TRBJ2-1
TGCGCCAGCAGCGGACAGGGATCTAACTATGGCTACACCTTC	CASSGQGSNYGYTF	TRBD1	NA	TRBV5-1	TRBJ1-2
TGCGCCAGCAGGGGACAGGGGGCAGGTACTGAAGCTTTCTTT	CASRGQGAGTEAFF	TRBD1	NA	TRBV10-2	TRBJ1-1
TGTGCCAGCGCACCCGGGAGTCGGCTGGGGGAGCTGTTTTTT	CASAPGSRLGELFF	NA	NA	TRBV28	TRBJ2-2
TGCGCCAGCAGCAACGGACAGGGGGATGGCTACACCTTC	CASSNGQGDGYTF	TRBD1	few	TRBV5-1	TRBJ1-2
TGCGCCAGCAGTGAGTTTGGCGGGGGCCCTCTGGACGAGCAGTACTTC	CASSEFGGGPLDEQYF	NA	NA	TRBV10-2	TRBJ2-7
TGTGCCTCCTACGACAGGCTCACCTATGGCTACACCTTC	CASYDRLTYGYTF	NA	NA	TRBV30	TRBJ1-2
TGCGCCAGCAGCCCGACTAGCGGGGCTAGCACAGATACGCAGTATTTT	CASSPTSGASTDTQYF	TRBD2	NA	TRBV5-1	TRBJ2-3
TGCGCCAGCAGCGCAGGACAGGGCCCGCGAGCTTTCTTT	CASSAGQGPRAFF	TRBD1	NA	TRBV5-1	TRBJ1-1
TGCGCCAGCAGCCACATGGGACAGGGAAACTATGGCTACACCTTC	CASSHMGQGNYGYTF	TRBD1	NA	TRBV4-1	TRBJ1-2
TGTGCCAGCTCACCGGGCGCAGGCTTCGGGAACACTGAAGCTTTCTTT	CASSPGAGFGNTEAFF	NA	NA	TRBV18	TRBJ1-1
TGTGCCAGCAGCCCCGGACCAGTTGGGCGGGAGCTGTTTTTT	CASSPGPVGRELFF	NA	large	TRBV9	TRBJ2-2
TGTGCCAGCAGCCCTATTAGGACTAGCGGCACTAGAGGGAATGAGCAGTTCTTC	CASSPIRTSGTRGNEQFF	TRBD2	once	TRBV13	TRBJ2-1
TGTGCCAGCAGGCCGGGGGACGGAAACACCATATATTTT	CASRPGDGNTIYF	NA	NA	TRBV6-5	TRBJ1-3
TGTGCCAGCAGTGAAGCGACTAGCGGGAGGGGTAATGAGCAGTTCTTC	CASSEATSGRGNEQFF	TRBD2	NA	TRBV6-1	TRBJ2-1
TGTGCCAGCAGTTCCCCGGGATCCCCTTCGCACTATGGCTACACCTTC	CASSSPGSPSHYGYTF	NA	NA	TRBV28	TRBJ1-2
TGCGCCAGCAGCCAAGGTGGGACAGGGCCCTCTGGAAACACCATATATTTT	CASSQGGTGPSGNTIYF	TRBD1	few	TRBV4-1	TRBJ1-3
TGTGCCTGGAGTGTCGGGGGAACTAATAATTCACCCCTCCACTTT	CAWSVGGTNNSPLHF	NA	few	TRBV30	TRBJ1-6
TGTGCCAGCAGCCAAGCCACGGGAAGGAACACTGAAGCTTTCTTT	CASSQATGRNTEAFF	NA	NA	TRBV14	TRBJ1-1
TGTGCCAGCAGCATTGGGTTTAGCGGGAGCACCGGGGAGCTGTTTTTT	CASSIGFSGSTGELFF	TRBD2	NA	TRBV5-4	TRBJ2-2
TGTGCCAGCAGCCGAGAAACCGGGACAATGGGGGAAAAACTGTTTTTT	CASSRETGTMGEKLFF	NA	NA	TRBV9	TRBJ1-4
TGCAGCGTTGTAGGACAGGGGGTAACTGGGGCCAACGTCCTGACTTTC	CSVVGQGVTGANVLTF	TRBD1	NA	TRBV29-1	TRBJ2-6
TGTGCCAGTAGTTCACAACACAGGGCCGCAGATACGCAGTATTTT	CASSSQHRAADTQYF	NA	NA	TRBV19	TRBJ2-3
TGCGCCAGCAGTGAGTCGGTTAACACTGAAGCTTTCTTT	CASSESVNTEAFF	NA	few	TRBV10-1	TRBJ1-1
TGTGCCTGGAGTGTTACCAGCCAGAACACTGAAGCTTTCTTT	CAWSVTSQNTEAFF	NA	NA	TRBV30	TRBJ1-1
TGTGCCAGCAGCAAAGGACAGGGGGCGAATTCACCCCTCCACTTT	CASSKGQGANSPLHF	TRBD1	few	TRBV11-3	TRBJ1-6